These 20 T cell receptor beta chains originate from one sample sequenced in a study of OX40 agonist ivuxolimab in advanced cancers. Libraries were prepared by immunoSEQ multiplex PCR; TCRdb keeps only in-frame clonotypes and omits some of them. The sample consists of some 70,000 clones, about 86% of them appearing once. The material sequenced was CD4+ or CD8+ T cells sorted from blood, taken in a trial of the OX40 agonist ivuxolimab. These receptors were collected from an adult with an advanced solid tumor such as melanoma, head and neck, liver or kidney cancer.

V is TRBV28 and J is TRBJ2-6; 8 nucleotides agree with TRBD1. The CDR3 contains 17 residues. Germline loops: CDR1 MDHEN, CDR2 SYDVKM. V shed 5 bases and J 1 base; nucleotides not matched to a gene: 7. The CDR3 DNA reads as TGTGCCAGCAGTCCCAGGGGGCTCGTTTCTGGGGCCAACGTCCTGACTTTC. Protein: CASSPRGLVSGANVLTF.

The V and J genes are TRBV5-1 and TRBJ1-3; TRBD1 agrees at 9 bases. There are 14 residues in the CDR3. V shed 3 bases and J 6 bases; nucleotides not matched to a gene: 4. The V gene's germline CDR1 is SGHRS and CDR2 YFSETQ. In DNA, the CDR3 is TGCGCCAGCAGCTCTAGGACAGGGGAAAACACCATATATTTT. It codes for CASSSRTGENTIYF.

In its sample, this clone was seen a few times. The rearrangement links TRBV5-1 to TRBJ2-7; 7 nucleotides line up with TRBD1. Trimming took 2 bases from V and 2 from J; bases not matched to a gene: 1. The germline V gene encodes CDR1 SGHRS and CDR2 YFSETQ. The CDR3 sequence is 13 residues long. The CDR3 sequence is CASSFTGAYEQYF. DNA of the CDR3: TGCGCCAGCAGCTTCACAGGGGCCTACGAGCAGTACTTC.

This clone was detected once. This chain connects TRBV5-1 to TRBJ1-2, with D uncertain. Germline assignment: CDR1 SGHRS and CDR2 YFSETQ. The CDR3 totals 13 residues. Trimming removed 0 bases at V and 6 bases at J, with 9 bases between. CDR3 sequence (DNA): TGCGCCAGCAGCTTGGTTACCCAGGATGGCTACACCTTC. Its protein product is CASSLVTQDGYTF.

The V and J genes are TRBV11-3 and TRBJ1-1; TRBD1 agrees at 9 bases. Germline-derived CDR1 and CDR2 are SGHNT and YENEEA. The CDR3 is 14 residues long. J gave up 5 bases and V 5 bases, and 6 bases lay outside the gene matches. The CDR3 protein is CASSHTGGRTEAFF. Written as DNA, the CDR3 is TGTGCCAGCAGCCATACAGGGGGCAGAACTGAAGCTTTCTTT. Full variable domain (rest looked up from reference TRBV11-3 and TRBJ1-1): EAGVVQSPRYKIIEKKQPVAFWCNPISGHNTLYWYLQNLGQGPELLIRYENEEAVDDSQLPKDRFSAERLKGVDSTLKIQPAELGDSAVYLCASSHTGGRTEAFFGQGTRLTVV.

The V and J genes are TRBV5-1 and TRBJ2-4; 7 bases map to TRBD2. J gave up 0 bases and V 0 bases, and 6 bases lay outside the gene matches. CDR1 and CDR2 from the germline V gene are SGHRS and YFSETQ. The length of the CDR3 is 17 residues. CDR3 in amino acids: CASSLAGGGTAKNIQYF. For the CDR3, the DNA is TGCGCCAGCAGCTTGGCGGGCGGGGGTACAGCCAAAAACATTCAGTACTTC.

This rearrangement joins TRBV28 to TRBJ1-2; D unclear. Germline V lookup: CDR1 MDHEN, CDR2 SYDVKM. Trimming left V 5 bases short and J 2 bases short, with 6 bases between. The CDR3 sequence is 12 residues long. Here the CDR3 reads CASSEDNYGYTF. CDR3 bases: TGTGCCAGCAGTGAAGACAACTATGGCTACACCTTC.

This clone appeared a few times. The chain combines TRBV7-3 with TRBJ2-7, with D unresolved. Germline loops: CDR1 SGHTA, CDR2 FQGTGA. The length of the CDR3 is 15 residues. The V end lost 2 bases, the J end lost 1 base, and 12 bases lay between the germline ends. Written as DNA, the CDR3 is TGTGCCAGCAGCTTACTGGGTGGGTCTTCCTACGAGCAGTACTTC. Its translation is CASSLLGGSSYEQYF.

The chain employs TRBV2 and TRBJ2-5; no firm D call. Germline V lookup: CDR1 SNHLY, CDR2 FYNNEI. The CDR3 spans 14 residues. Trimming pared 7 bases from V and 5 bases from J, leaving 17 bases between. CDR3 sequence: CASKWWAVDETQYF. DNA of the CDR3: TGTGCCAGCAAGTGGTGGGCGGTTGATGAGACCCAGTACTTC.

The chain employs TRBV6-1 and TRBJ2-7; D remains unclear. With 2 bases removed from V and 2 bases from J, the gap between germline ends came to 10 bases. The CDR3 extends over 14 amino acids. Germline CDR1 reads MNHNS; CDR2 reads SASEGT. The CDR3 region is CASSELRGPYEQYF. CDR3 DNA sequence: TGTGCCAGCAGTGAATTAAGAGGCCCCTACGAGCAGTACTTC.

The gene calls are TRBV9 and TRBJ1-6; TRBD1 aligns across 7 bases. Trimming cost V 3 bases and J 10 bases; bases outside gene matches: 10. Germline V CDR1 and CDR2: SGDLS, YYNGEE. The CDR3 sequence is 15 residues long. CDR3 loop: CASSGTGPRESPLHF. As DNA, the CDR3 is TGTGCCAGCAGCGGGACAGGCCCTCGAGAGTCACCCCTCCACTTT.

V is TRBV20-1 and J is TRBJ2-3; D is perhaps TRBD1 (5 bases). V shed 2 bases and J shed 6 bases, with 6 bases lying between them. This CDR3 is built from 11 residues. Germline V lookup: CDR1 DFQATT, CDR2 SNEGSKA (reference sequence). The CDR3 region is CSARKGDTQYF. The DNA of the CDR3 is TGCAGTGCTAGAAAGGGGGATACGCAGTATTTT.

The CDR3 loop is CASSASVGTWDGNEQYF. CDR3 nucleotide sequence: TGTGCCAGCAGTGCCTCAGTGGGCACATGGGACGGGAACGAGCAGTACTTC. The chain combines TRBV6-4 with TRBJ2-7; D may correspond to TRBD1 or TRBD2 (5 bases each). V lost 4 bases and J lost 5, with 24 bases in between. This CDR3 has 17 residues. Per germline, CDR1 MRHNA and CDR2 SNTAGT.

The chain links TRBV19 to TRBJ1-5; 8 nucleotides match TRBD1. V was clipped by 3 bases and J by 0 bases; unmatched bases: 7. Germline V gene sequence: CDR1 LNHDA, CDR2 SQIVND (reference sequence). The CDR3 consists of 17 residues. The CDR3 coding sequence is TGTGCCAGTAGTATCTGGACAGGGCCGGATAGCAATCAGCCCCAGCATTTT. Amino acids: CASSIWTGPDSNQPQHF.

The chain is built from TRBV7-8 and TRBJ2-7; possibly TRBD2 for D (6 bases). CDR1 is SGHVS and CDR2 is FQNEAQ in the germline V gene. V was trimmed by 5 bases and J by 2 bases, leaving 16 bases between them. The CDR3 contains 15 residues. The CDR3: CASSPWDSHPYEQYF. In DNA, the CDR3 is TGTGCCAGCAGCCCGTGGGACTCGCATCCCTACGAGCAGTACTTC.

The CDR3 spells CASSPGLAGVSDTQYF. The DNA for the CDR3 is TGTGCCAGCAGCCCAGGACTAGCGGGAGTCTCAGATACGCAGTATTTT. The rearrangement joins TRBV7-6 to TRBJ2-3, with 13 bases that match TRBD2. Germline loops: CDR1 SGHVS, CDR2 FNYEAQ. The CDR3 covers 16 residues. The trim removed 5 bases at V and 4 bases at J, leaving 6 bases unmatched. The full variable domain, completed using reference TRBV7-6 and TRBJ2-3, is GAGVSQSPRYKVTKRGQDVALRCDPISGHVSLYWYRQALGQGPEFLTYFNYEAQQDKSGLPNDRFSAERPEGSISTLTIQRTEQRDSAMYRCASSPGLAGVSDTQYFGPGTRLTVL.

The chain is built from TRBV6-5 and TRBJ1-1; D remains unclear. The length of the CDR3 is 16 residues. The V gene's germline CDR1 is MNHEY and CDR2 SVGAGI. V lost 3 bases, J lost 3 bases, and 17 bases lay in between. CDR3 nucleotides: TGTGCCAGCAGTTATGGGTATTCAGGCCCTTACACTGAAGCTTTCTTT. The encoded protein is CASSYGYSGPYTEAFF.

The chain joins TRBV7-2 to TRBJ2-2, with 11 bases aligning to TRBD2. The CDR3 sequence is 15 residues long. J gave up 4 bases and V 6 bases, and 4 bases lay outside the gene matches. The germline CDR1 and CDR2 sequences are SGHTA and FQGNSA. CDR3 residues: CASRIAGGSTGELFF. The CDR3, as DNA: TGTGCCAGCAGGATAGCGGGGGGGAGCACCGGGGAGCTGTTTTTT.

The V and J genes are TRBV2 and TRBJ2-3; D remains ambiguous. Trimming took 4 bases from V and 1 from J, leaving 9 bases between them. The CDR3 runs to 14 residues. Looked up from germline, CDR1 is SNHLY and CDR2 is FYNNEI. The DNA of the CDR3 is TGTGCCAGCAGTGCCGGGCAGGGCACAGATACGCAGTATTTT. Translating it yields CASSAGQGTDTQYF.

V and J are TRBV5-6 and TRBJ2-1; 7 nucleotides line up with TRBD2. The ends lost 3 bases at V and 0 bases at J; junction bases unmatched: 6. The germline V gene encodes CDR1 SGHDT and CDR2 YYEEEE. The CDR3 loop spans 16 amino acids. CDR3 DNA sequence: TGTGCCAGCAGCTGGGGGGGTCCTAGCTCCTACAATGAGCAGTTCTTC. Residues: CASSWGGPSSYNEQFF. The full variable domain, with the rest looked up from reference TRBV5-6 and TRBJ2-1, is DAGVTQSPTHLIKTRGQQVTLRCSPKSGHDTVSWYQQALGQGPQFIFQYYEEEERQRGNFPDRFSGHQFPNYSSELNVNALLLGDSALYLCASSWGGPSSYNEQFFGPGTRLTVL.